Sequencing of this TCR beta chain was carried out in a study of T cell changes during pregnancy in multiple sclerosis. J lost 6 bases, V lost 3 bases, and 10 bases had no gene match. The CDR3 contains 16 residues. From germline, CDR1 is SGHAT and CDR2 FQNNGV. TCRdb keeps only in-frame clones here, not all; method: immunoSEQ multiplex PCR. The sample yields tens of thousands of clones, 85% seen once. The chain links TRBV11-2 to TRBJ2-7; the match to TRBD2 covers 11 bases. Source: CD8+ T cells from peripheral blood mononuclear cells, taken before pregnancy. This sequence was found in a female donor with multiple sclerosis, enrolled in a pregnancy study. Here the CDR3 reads CASSFDSLAGGGEQYF. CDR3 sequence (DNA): TGTGCCAGCAGCTTTGATTCCCTAGCGGGAGGCGGCGAGCAGTACTTC. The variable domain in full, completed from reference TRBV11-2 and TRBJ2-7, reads EAGVAQSPRYKIIEKRQSVAFWCNPISGHATLYWYQQILGQGPKLLIQFQNNGVVDDSQLPKDRFSAERLKGVDSTLKIQPAKLEDSAVYLCASSFDSLAGGGEQYFGPGTRLTVT.